This T cell receptor (beta chain) appears in the sequencing data of a study of radiation and T cells in renal cell carcinoma. Study in general: Nephrectomy followed 15 Gy stereotactic body radiation by 4 weeks.

Time point here: blood 2 weeks post-SBRT. The treatment here: 15 Gy SBRT to primary tumor, nephrectomy 4 weeks later. Serial blood draws occurred at baseline and 2 and 4 weeks post-SBRT. The tumor was a clear cell renal cell carcinoma. Clones were read by immunoSEQ multiplex PCR, and TCRdb kept only the in-frame ones, dropping some. Among 100,000 to 150,000 clones listed, around 85% were seen once. Germline V gene sequence: CDR1 LNHDA, CDR2 SQIVND (reference sequence). This CDR3 is 16 amino acids long. The germline V and J ends were trimmed by 4 bases and 5 bases, with 20 bases remaining between them. The receptor was isolated from a man aged 50-60 years with renal cell carcinoma. The sequences come from blood, collected from a patient whose treatment included radiotherapy and nephrectomy. The chain is built from TRBV19 and TRBJ1-1, with a tentative D call TRBD1 (6 bases). Written as DNA, the CDR3 is TGTGCCAGTAGTAACCGCCCCAACAGGGTAGGGACTGAAGCTTTCTTT. Its protein product is CASSNRPNRVGTEAFF.